This T cell receptor beta chain emerged from a study of blood T cell repertoires in COVID-19 (dated by TCRdb to 2020 to 2021). The study in broad terms: Collaborator samples came from the United States, Italy and Spain and covered acute and convalescent phases of COVID-19. HLA class I and class II types, where available, came from metadata supplied by the sample provider rather than from assay-based typing. The prospective study material was composed of cDNA or gDNA derived from T cells, B-cell-depleted T cells, or PBMCs. Samples came from the ongoing ImmuneRACE study (first 160 participants) plus 1,254 subjects from 6 global collaborators. A de-identified subject ID, COVID-19 status, age in years and sex were almost always included in the sample metadata. The repertoires were made available in a free public database intended to serve as a resource for research on the immune response to SARS-CoV-2. Subjects who had been exposed to COVID-19, were actively infected with it, or had recovered from it provided the deeply sampled blood TCRbeta repertoires that made up the dataset.

Of note for this clone: Its antigen is currently not known. There are no base qualities to consult, and no much larger clone falls within one base.

CDR1 SGDLS and CDR2 YYNGEE were looked up in the germline V gene. Unmatched junction bases come to 4, with V trimmed by 2 bases and J by 4 bases. Counted from cysteine to phenylalanine, this CDR3 has 15 amino acids. CDR3 DNA is the only sequence kept; it has 45 bases, read in frame from the first base. Participants in the prospective study were enrolled through a virtual design, were aged 18 to 89 years, and lived in roughly 26 United States geographic areas. In the prospective study, cohorts were assigned on the basis of participant-reported clinical history obtained from a screening survey and a study questionnaire. ImmuneRACE Cohort 3 recovered participants were defined by two consecutive negative NP/OP PCR tests, healthcare professional clearance, or symptom resolution. Mobile phlebotomists in the prospective study collected whole blood, serum and a nasopharyngeal or oropharyngeal swab from every participant. Prospective study participants could optionally give additional blood draws and questionnaires over a roughly 2-month period. Before DNA extraction, prospective study blood samples were shipped either frozen or at room temperature.

Overall study outcomes, separate from this receptor: The quantity of clinical and demographic metadata differed by source and by participant and was supplied without curation.

TCRbeta CDR3 regions were amplified from genomic DNA using the immunoSEQ Assay, a bias-controlled multiplex PCR. Per the source publication's procedure: Nucleated cell counts per sample were estimated from amplification of reference gene primers within the assay. To quantify the absolute abundance of each unique TCRbeta CDR3 rearrangement, sequence reads were collapsed and filtered. Productive Simpson clonality was computed per sample as the square root of Simpson's diversity index over productive rearrangements. The table comes from immuneACCESS by way of TCRdb, which keeps in-frame sequences with V and J called. Part of the clones is missing from these tables; in studies checked, under half for an unresolved V gene and the rest for unknown reasons. The V and J calls and clone size come from that table; D and trimming were worked out from the DNA. A total of roughly 260,000 clones appear in this sample, around 86% of them only once. Of the sample, over 2.5% is held by the ten largest clones.

The chain was built from TRBV9 and TRBJ1-2, with 11 bases matching TRBD1. The sequence was collected from a woman between 18 and 29 years old who had recovered from COVID-19. Material for sequencing was PBMCs or T cells enriched from blood (not recorded which). Read as DNA, the sequence is TGTGCCAGCAGCGTGGGGACAGGGGGACCCTATGGCTACACCTTC. This sequence encodes CASSVGTGGPYGYTF.